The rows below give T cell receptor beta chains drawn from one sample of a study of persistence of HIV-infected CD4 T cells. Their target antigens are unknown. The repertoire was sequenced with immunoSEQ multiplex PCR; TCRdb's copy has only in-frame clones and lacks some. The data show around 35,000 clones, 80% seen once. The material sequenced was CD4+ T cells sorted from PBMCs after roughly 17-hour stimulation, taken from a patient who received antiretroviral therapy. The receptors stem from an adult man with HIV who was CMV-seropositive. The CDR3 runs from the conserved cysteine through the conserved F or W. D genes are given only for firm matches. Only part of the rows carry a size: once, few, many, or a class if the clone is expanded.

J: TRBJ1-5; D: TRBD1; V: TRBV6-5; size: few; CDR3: CASSQIAGGNQPQHF; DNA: TGTGCCAGCAGTCAGATAGCAGGGGGGAATCAGCCCCAGCATTTT
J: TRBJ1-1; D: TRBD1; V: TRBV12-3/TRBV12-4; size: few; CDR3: CASSPLTGEKAFF; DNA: TGTGCCAGCAGCCCCCTGACAGGGGAGAAGGCTTTCTTT
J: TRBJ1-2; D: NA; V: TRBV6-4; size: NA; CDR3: CARCGVPVYGYTF; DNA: TGTGCCAGATGTGGGGTGCCGGTCTATGGCTACACCTTT
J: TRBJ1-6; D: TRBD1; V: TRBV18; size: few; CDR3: CASSPKGDTGGNSPLHF; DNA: TGTGCCAGCTCACCAAAGGGGGACACAGGGGGAAATTCACCCCTCCACTTT
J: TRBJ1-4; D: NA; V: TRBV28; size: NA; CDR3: CASSPSPPANEKLFF; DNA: TGTGCCAGCAGTCCCTCCCCACCAGCTAATGAAAAACTGTTTTTT
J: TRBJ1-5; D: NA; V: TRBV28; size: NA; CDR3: CASSLGTVINQPQHF; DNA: TGTGCCAGCAGTTTAGGGACGGTGATCAATCAGCCCCAGCATTTT
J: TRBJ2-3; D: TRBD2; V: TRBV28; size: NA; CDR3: CASSLPAGDLTLRTDTQYF; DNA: TGTGCCAGCAGCTTACCGGCGGGGGACCTTACACTACGCACAGATACGCAGTATTTT
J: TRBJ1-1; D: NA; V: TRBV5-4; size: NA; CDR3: CASSLAQGNTEAFF; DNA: TGTGCCAGCAGCTTGGCCCAGGGTAACACTGAAGCTTTCTTT
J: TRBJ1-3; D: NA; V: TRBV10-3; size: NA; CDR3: CAISDGPASGNTIYF; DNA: TGTGCCATCAGTGATGGGCCAGCCTCTGGAAACACCATATATTTT
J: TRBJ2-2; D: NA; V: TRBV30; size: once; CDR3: CAWSGGTNTGELFF; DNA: TGTGCCTGGAGTGGGGGTACGAACACCGGGGAGCTGTTTTTT
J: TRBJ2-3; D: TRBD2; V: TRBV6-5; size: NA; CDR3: CASSYYGGGYTDTQYF; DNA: TGTGCCAGCAGTTACTACGGGGGGGGGTACACAGATACGCAGTATTTT
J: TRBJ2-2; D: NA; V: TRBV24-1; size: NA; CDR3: CATSDLQIGSGELFF; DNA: TGTGCCACCAGTGATTTGCAAATCGGGAGCGGGGAGCTGTTTTTT
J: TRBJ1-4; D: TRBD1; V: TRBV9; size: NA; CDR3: CASSLSGTGVEKLFF; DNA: TGTGCCAGCAGTCTATCCGGGACAGGGGTCGAAAAACTGTTTTTT
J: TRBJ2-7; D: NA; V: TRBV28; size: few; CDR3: CASTGTQRSYEQYF; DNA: TGTGCCAGCACCGGGACTCAACGCTCCTACGAGCAGTACTTC
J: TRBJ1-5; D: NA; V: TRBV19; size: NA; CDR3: CASSPRRGAGNQPQHF; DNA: TGTGCCAGTAGTCCCCGAAGGGGGGCGGGAAATCAGCCCCAGCATTTT
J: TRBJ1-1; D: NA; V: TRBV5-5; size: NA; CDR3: CASIPSGRSEAFF; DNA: TGTGCCAGCATCCCTTCTGGTAGGTCTGAAGCTTTCTTT
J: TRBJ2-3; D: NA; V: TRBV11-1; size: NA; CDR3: CASSSGRGRGEDTQYF; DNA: TGTGCCAGCAGCTCTGGCCGGGGCAGGGGGGAAGATACGCAGTATTTT
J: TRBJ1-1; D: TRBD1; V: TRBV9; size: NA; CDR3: CASSVDNRGNAEAFF; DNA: TGTGCCAGCAGCGTAGACAACAGGGGTAACGCTGAAGCTTTCTTT
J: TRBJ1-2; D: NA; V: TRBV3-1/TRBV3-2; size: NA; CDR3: CASTQGGGGNYGYTF; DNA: TGTGCCAGCACCCAGGGAGGGGGTGGTAACTATGGCTACACCTTC
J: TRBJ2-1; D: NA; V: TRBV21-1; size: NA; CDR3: CASTTGRGRNEQFF; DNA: TGTGCCAGCACAACGGGGAGGGGGCGGAATGAGCAGTTCTTC
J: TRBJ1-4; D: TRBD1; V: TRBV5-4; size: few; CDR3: CASSLEGTVNEKLFF; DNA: TGTGCCAGCAGCTTGGAGGGGACAGTTAATGAAAAACTGTTTTTT
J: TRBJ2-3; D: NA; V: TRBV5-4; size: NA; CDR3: CASGDSSTDTQYF; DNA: TGTGCCAGCGGGGATTCTAGCACAGATACGCAGTATTTT
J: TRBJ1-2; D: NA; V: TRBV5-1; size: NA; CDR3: CASSLAGQRSNYGYTF; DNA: TGCGCCAGCAGCTTGGCCGGACAGAGAAGTAACTATGGCTACACCTTC
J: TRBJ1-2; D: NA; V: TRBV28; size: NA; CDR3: CASKTPGEVGYTF; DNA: TGTGCCAGCAAAACCCCGGGCGAGGTGGGCTACACCTTC
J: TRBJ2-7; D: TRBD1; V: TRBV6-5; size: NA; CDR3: CASRPSGTVYEQYF; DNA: TGTGCCAGCCGACCCTCCGGGACAGTCTACGAGCAGTACTTC
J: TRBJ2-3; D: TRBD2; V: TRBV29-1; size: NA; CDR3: CSVVLAGRTDTQYF; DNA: TGCAGCGTGGTCTTAGCGGGGCGCACAGATACGCAGTATTTT
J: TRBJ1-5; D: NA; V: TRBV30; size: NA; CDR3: CAWSGGGNQPQHF; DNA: TGTGCCTGGAGTGGAGGGGGTAATCAGCCCCAGCATTTT
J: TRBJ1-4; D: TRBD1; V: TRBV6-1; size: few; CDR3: CASSDGDRDEKLFF; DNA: TGTGCCAGCAGTGATGGGGACAGGGACGAAAAACTGTTTTTT
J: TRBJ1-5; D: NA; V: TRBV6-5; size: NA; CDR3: CACLDALGNQPQHF; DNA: TGTGCCTGCCTCGACGCTTTGGGCAATCAGCCCCAGCATTTT
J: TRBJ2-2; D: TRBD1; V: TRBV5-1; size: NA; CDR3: CASSFQGAIGELFF; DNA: TGCGCCAGCAGCTTCCAGGGGGCAATCGGGGAGCTGTTTTTT
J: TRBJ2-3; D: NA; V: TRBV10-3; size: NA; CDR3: CAISAPGDTQYF; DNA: TGTGCCATCAGTGCGCCGGGGGATACGCAGTATTTT
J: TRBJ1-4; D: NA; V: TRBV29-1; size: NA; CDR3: CSVEEDEKLFF; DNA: TGCAGCGTTGAAGAAGATGAAAAACTGTTTTTT
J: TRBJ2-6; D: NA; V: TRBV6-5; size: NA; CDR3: CASRRRVSGANVLTF; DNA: TGTGCCAGCAGACGCCGGGTGTCTGGGGCCAACGTCCTGACTTTC
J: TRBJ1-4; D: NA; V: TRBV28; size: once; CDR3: CASSPSPGTPNEKLFF; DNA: TGTGCCAGCAGTCCAAGCCCCGGGACACCGAATGAAAAACTGTTTTTT
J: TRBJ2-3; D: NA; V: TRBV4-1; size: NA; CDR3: CASSQGPGQSSTDTQYF; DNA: TGCGCCAGCAGCCAAGGCCCTGGACAGTCTAGCACAGATACGCAGTATTTT
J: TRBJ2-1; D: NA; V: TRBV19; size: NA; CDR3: CASRRLPYNEQFF; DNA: TGTGCCAGTAGAAGGCTACCGTACAATGAGCAGTTCTTC
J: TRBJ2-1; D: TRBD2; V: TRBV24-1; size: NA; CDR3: CATAQRGDYNEQFF; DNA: TGTGCCACCGCACAGCGGGGGGATTACAATGAGCAGTTCTTC
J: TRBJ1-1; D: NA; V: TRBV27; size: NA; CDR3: CASGKGRRETEAFF; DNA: TGTGCCAGCGGAAAGGGACGGCGGGAGACTGAAGCTTTCTTT
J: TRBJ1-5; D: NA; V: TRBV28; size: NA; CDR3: CASTLWGQNQPQHF; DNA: TGTGCCAGCACCCTTTGGGGCCAAAATCAGCCCCAGCATTTT
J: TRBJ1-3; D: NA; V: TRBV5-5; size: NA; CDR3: CASSPERGGNTIYF; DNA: TGTGCCAGCAGCCCTGAGCGGGGTGGAAACACCATATATTTT
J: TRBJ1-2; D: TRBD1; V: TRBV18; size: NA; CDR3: CASSAGTDYGYTF; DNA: TGTGCCAGCTCAGCCGGGACAGACTATGGCTACACCTTC
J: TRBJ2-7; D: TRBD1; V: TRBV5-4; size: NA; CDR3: CASSRTGDKYEQYF; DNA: TGTGCCAGCAGCCGGACAGGGGATAAGTACGAGCAGTACTTC